Listed here are 10 T cell receptor beta chains from one sample, sequenced in a study of cytomegalovirus exposure and HLA in healthy donors. Profiled with immunoSEQ multiplex PCR; TCRdb holds only in-frame clones, not every one. The table lists some 56,000 clones, about 92% of them singletons. Sequenced input: PBMCs. These receptors all come from a woman under 30 in good health and CMV-seropositive.

CDR3 residues: CASSGQGFSYEQYF. DNA of the CDR3: TGCGCCAGCAGCGGACAGGGCTTTTCCTACGAGCAGTACTTC. V and J are TRBV5-1 and TRBJ2-7, with 8 nucleotides matching TRBD1. The junction had 4 bases not matched to a gene; V was cut back by 4 bases and J by 1 base. The CDR3 runs 14 residues. Germline V gene lookup returns CDR1 SGHRS and CDR2 YFSETQ.

This sequence joins TRBV23-1 and TRBJ2-7; 7 nucleotides align to TRBD1. TRBV23-1 is given ORF status, its function remaining uncertain. Losses at the gene ends were 9 bases for V and 1 base for J; bases not matched to a gene: 18. The CDR3 loop spans 17 amino acids. The CDR3 DNA is TGCGCCAGAGCCGATTTCGGACAGGTGGAAGCGTCCTACGAGCAGTACTTC. Amino acid sequence: CARADFGQVEASYEQYF.

The chain is built from TRBV28 and TRBJ1-1; no firm D call. Germline V CDR1 and CDR2: MDHEN, SYDVKM. The CDR3 has 15 residues. The V and J ends lost 3 bases and 2 bases respectively, with 13 bases between them. DNA for the CDR3: TGTGCCAGCAGTTTTGAGTATCAGGCAAACACTGAAGCTTTCTTT. This sequence encodes CASSFEYQANTEAFF.

The CDR3 nucleotides are TGTGCCAGCAGCCACCCCCCGGGGGGTAACACCGGGGAGCTGTTTTTT. This gives the protein CASSHPPGGNTGELFF. This sequence joins TRBV11-2 and TRBJ2-2, with 7 bases that match TRBD2. The CDR3 extends over 16 amino acids. Germline values: CDR1 SGHAT, CDR2 FQNNGV. The trim removed 5 bases at V and 2 bases at J, leaving 8 bases unmatched.

The rearrangement joins TRBV6-6 to TRBJ1-2, with D unresolved. Trimming stripped 7 bases from V and 0 bases from J, with 15 bases between. Germline assignment: CDR1 MNHNY and CDR2 SVGAGI (reference sequence). The CDR3 is 15 residues long. CDR3 amino acids: CASTLSGISNYGYTF. The CDR3 DNA follows: TGTGCCAGCACCCTATCCGGGATTTCTAACTATGGCTACACCTTC.

Notes on this clone: At one boundary the junction diverges from the germline segment, which might be a read error. The chain carries TRBV11-2 and TRBJ1-2; TRBD1 agrees at 8 bases. CDR1 and CDR2 from the germline V gene are SGHAT and FQNNGV. The CDR3 spans 13 residues. CDR3 in amino acids: CASSLAFNRGVIF. CDR3 DNA: TGTGCCAGCAGCTTAGCATTCAACAGGGGGGTCATCTTC.

V and J are TRBV28 and TRBJ2-3; 9 nucleotides line up with TRBD1. Trimming cost V 3 bases and J 3 bases; bases outside gene matches: 4. CDR3 length: 15 residues. Per the germline V gene, CDR1 is MDHEN and CDR2 is SYDVKM. CDR3 sequence: CASSLSGTGTDTQYF. The DNA for the CDR3 is TGTGCCAGCAGTTTGAGTGGGACAGGGACAGATACGCAGTATTTT.

This chain uses TRBV4-3 with TRBJ2-1; TRBD2 agrees at 10 bases. The CDR3 is made up of 15 amino acids. CDR1 is LGHNA and CDR2 is YSLEER in the germline V gene. V dropped 2 bases and J dropped 4; count of bases not matched to a gene: 2. The CDR3 loop is CASSQIAGGYNEQFF. The CDR3 bases are TGCGCCAGCAGCCAAATAGCGGGGGGTTACAATGAGCAGTTCTTC.

This clone came up once. The chain joins TRBV9 to TRBJ2-7; TRBD1 might be the D (5 bases). Germline CDR1 is SGDLS and CDR2 is YYNGEE. This CDR3 has 13 residues. Trimming stripped 0 bases from V and 2 bases from J, with 6 bases between. CDR3 sequence reads: CASSVEGTYEQYF. As DNA, the CDR3 is TGTGCCAGCAGCGTAGAGGGGACCTACGAGCAGTACTTC. Using reference TRBV9 and TRBJ2-7 for the parts outside the CDR3, the full variable domain is DSGVTQTPKHLITATGQRVTLRCSPRSGDLSVYWYQQSLDQGLQFLIQYYNGEERAKGNILERFSAQQFPDLHSELNLSSLELGDSALYFCASSVEGTYEQYFGPGTRLTVT.

V usage is TRBV7-9 and J usage is TRBJ1-6; D gene uncertain. The length of the CDR3 is 13 residues. Germline V gene data show CDR1 as SEHNR and CDR2 as FQNEAQ (reference sequence). V was shortened by 3 bases and J by 6 bases, with 6 bases between the two germline ends. CDR3 in DNA: TGTGCCAGCAGCTTCCAGGCTAATTCACCCCTCCACTTT. Residues: CASSFQANSPLHF.